This TCR beta chain was sequenced for a study of blood T cell repertoires in COVID-19 (dated by TCRdb to about 2020). For the wider study: Collaborator samples came from the United States, Italy and Spain and covered acute and convalescent phases of COVID-19. The prospective study material was composed of cDNA or gDNA derived from T cells, B-cell-depleted T cells, or PBMCs. Deeply sampled blood TCRbeta repertoires from subjects exposed to, actively infected with, or recovered from COVID-19 were included in the dataset. The repertoires were released in a freely available public database intended as a resource for research on the immune response to SARS-CoV-2. Samples were obtained from the ongoing ImmuneRACE study (first 160 participants) and from about 1,300 subjects provided by 6 global collaborators. A de-identified subject ID, COVID-19 status, age in years and sex were almost always included in the sample metadata. Where available, HLA class I and class II types were obtained from metadata supplied by the sample provider rather than from assay-based typing. The study at large found these results: Clinical and demographic metadata were provided uncurated, with the amount varying by source and participant.

Whole blood was collected in K2EDTA tubes by collaborating institutions according to the institutions' own protocols. For TCRbeta analysis, collaborator samples were shipped as frozen whole blood, as isolated PBMCs, or as DNA extracted from either sample type. The CDR3 sequence holds 12 residues, the cysteine and phenylalanine included. The only DNA kept is the CDR3, 36 bases in frame from the first base. Reading the germline V gene gives CDR1 SQVTM and CDR2 ANQGSEA. V is cut by 0 bases and J by 5 bases, and the space between the germline ends is 7 bases. The immunoSEQ Assay, a bias-controlled multiplex PCR, was used to amplify TCRbeta CDR3 regions from genomic DNA. Under the source paper's analysis protocol: Nucleated cell counts per sample were estimated from amplification of reference gene primers within the assay. To quantify the absolute abundance of each unique TCRbeta CDR3 rearrangement, sequence reads were collapsed and filtered. For each sample, productive Simpson clonality was calculated as the square root of Simpson's diversity index over productive rearrangements. The source is immuneACCESS, and TCRdb retained only in-frame sequences with V and J called. Part of the clones is not carried over; for the studies checked, unresolved V genes explain less than half of this, and the remainder is unexplained. V and J calls and clone size come straight from that table; D and trimming were deduced from the DNA. The sample table contains some 49,000 clones; only one count was recorded for approximately 80% of them. Clones ranked in the top ten supply more than 2.5% of the sample.

Note on this clone: It has no known antigen specificity. Per-base qualities were not stored, and no clone one base away is much larger.

The sample was peripheral blood. The sequence links TRBV29-1 to TRBJ1-1, with the identity of the D gene unclear. The source is a woman aged 55 to 70 with acute or convalescent COVID-19. The DNA sequence is as follows: TGCAGCGTTGAAGACGCCCGGACTGAAGCTTTCTTT. This gives the protein CSVEDARTEAFF.